Below are 9 T cell receptor beta chains sequenced from a single sample in a study of T cell responses to AZD1222 COVID-19 vaccine. Generated by immunoSEQ multiplex PCR, the TCRdb table keeps only in-frame clones and is missing some. The sample yields approximately 160,000 clones, more than 75% seen once. Sequenced here: peripheral blood, sampled on day 0 of AZD1222 vaccination. Every receptor here comes from an adult in good health.

The chain employs TRBV3-1 (or the pseudogene TRBV3-2) and TRBJ1-3; D is ambiguous. Trimming cost V 4 bases and J 4 bases, with 14 bases left between them. This CDR3 comprises 15 residues. CDR1 and CDR2 (germline): LGHDT, YNNKEL (reference sequence). In DNA, the CDR3 is TGTGCCAGCAGCCGAGAAACTTGGGAAGGAAACACCATATATTTT. Encoded protein: CASSRETWEGNTIYF.

The chain couples TRBV3-1 (or the pseudogene TRBV3-2) to TRBJ2-1; D not certain. V was shortened by 4 bases and J by 5 bases, with 9 bases between the two germline ends. Germline CDR1 and CDR2: LGHDT and YNNKEL (reference sequence). The CDR3 runs to 13 residues. The CDR3 DNA is TGTGCCAGCAGCCCTTTTCAGAACAATGAGCAGTTCTTC. This codes for CASSPFQNNEQFF.

A few counts support this clone. The rearrangement uses TRBV6-5 and TRBJ2-7; D remains ambiguous. V was pared by 2 bases and J by 3 bases, with 8 bases between. The length of the CDR3 is 13 residues. Germline CDR1 and CDR2: MNHEY and SVGAGI. The CDR3 DNA is TGTGCCAGCAGTTACCAGACTTTCTACGAGCAGTACTTC. Protein product: CASSYQTFYEQYF.

The rearrangement joins TRBV19 to TRBJ2-7, with 9 bases identical to TRBD2. The CDR3 runs to 15 residues. J lost 6 bases, V lost 7 bases, and 13 bases had no gene match. The V gene's germline CDR1 is LNHDA and CDR2 SQIVND (reference sequence). The CDR3 region is CASTKGGSGSGEQYF. CDR3 in DNA: TGTGCCAGTACCAAAGGGGGTAGCGGGAGTGGCGAGCAGTACTTC. Based on the CDR3 plus reference TRBV19 and TRBJ2-7, the full variable domain is DGGITQSPKYLFRKEGQNVTLSCEQNLNHDAMYWYRQDPGQGLRLIYYSQIVNDFQKGDIAEGYSVSREKKESFPLTVTSAQKNPTAFYLCASTKGGSGSGEQYFGPGTRLTVT.

The V gene is TRBV6-5, the J gene TRBJ2-1; D unclear. Germline lookup yields CDR1 MNHEY and CDR2 SVGAGI. The CDR3 has 11 residues. V lost 6 bases, J lost 7 bases, and 7 bases lay in between. In DNA, the CDR3 is TGTGCCAGCAGGGTCAGAAATGAGCAGTTCTTC. This encodes CASRVRNEQFF.

V usage is TRBV7-8 and J usage is TRBJ2-3; 7 bases agree with TRBD2. CDR3 length: 14 amino acids. V gave up 7 bases and J gave up 0 bases; unmatched junction bases: 4. Germline-derived CDR1 and CDR2 are SGHVS and FQNEAQ. CDR3 bases: TGTGCCAGCACCCGAGCGGGGAGCACAGATACGCAGTATTTT. It specifies CASTRAGSTDTQYF.

The V call is TRBV7-2, the J call TRBJ2-7, with 13 bases lining up with TRBD2. With V trimmed by 5 bases and J by 6 bases, 7 bases remained unmatched. Germline values: CDR1 SGHTA, CDR2 FQGNSA. The CDR3 is 15 residues long. The CDR3 loop is CASSGGLAGVGEQYF. In DNA form, the CDR3 reads TGTGCCAGCAGCGGTGGACTAGCGGGAGTTGGCGAGCAGTACTTC. Filled out from reference TRBV7-2 and TRBJ2-7, the complete variable domain reads GAGVSQSPSNKVTEKGKDVELRCDPISGHTALYWYRQSLGQGLEFLIYFQGNSAPDKSGLPSDRFSAERTGGSVSTLTIQRTQQEDSAVYLCASSGGLAGVGEQYFGPGTRLTVT.

This clone was detected once. This rearrangement joins TRBV7-9 to TRBJ2-3; D gene uncertain. Between the trimmed V and J ends, which lost 3 bases and 0 bases, there was a span of 13 bases. The CDR3 is 16 amino acids. Germline CDR1 reads SEHNR; CDR2 reads FQNEAQ (reference sequence). The CDR3 nucleotides read TGTGCCAGCAGCTTTCCCCCCCGGGCCAGCACAGATACGCAGTATTTT. This translates into CASSFPPRASTDTQYF.

The V call is TRBV19, the J call TRBJ1-5; no firm D call. The ends were cut back, 3 bases at V and 4 bases at J, with 7 bases in the middle. Germline CDR1 LNHDA, CDR2 SQIVND (reference sequence). The CDR3 runs 13 residues. The CDR3 DNA reads as TGTGCCAGTAGTATTTACATTAATCAGCCCCAGCATTTT. It specifies CASSIYINQPQHF.